The sequence of this TCR beta chain was determined in a study of radiation and T cells in renal cell carcinoma. Study-level findings and limits: Without pretreatment biopsies, baseline tumor clonotype presence was undetermined.

The assay was immunoSEQ multiplex PCR, and TCRdb's table has in-frame clones only and misses some. Altogether some 150,000 clones are present, about 88% being singletons, with the ten largest covering 15% to 20%. In regard to this clone: Its antigen remains unknown.

Noted time point: blood 4 weeks post-SBRT, at nephrectomy. As for treatment: 15 Gy SBRT to primary tumor, nephrectomy 4 weeks later. Nephrectomy followed 15 Gy stereotactic body radiation by 4 weeks. The tumor was a clear cell renal cell carcinoma. This receptor was obtained from a woman in her 50s with renal cell carcinoma. The source was blood, collected from a patient whose treatment included radiotherapy and nephrectomy.

In DNA, the CDR3 is TGTGCCAGCAGCTTAGTCAGGGGGACTGAAGCTTTCTTT. Translation: CASSLVRGTEAFF. The chain has TRBV5-6 and TRBJ1-1; TRBD1 aligns across 7 bases. The junction had 3 bases not matched to a gene; V was cut back by 2 bases and J by 5 bases. This CDR3 has 13 amino acids. Germline V gene data show CDR1 as SGHDT and CDR2 as YYEEEE.